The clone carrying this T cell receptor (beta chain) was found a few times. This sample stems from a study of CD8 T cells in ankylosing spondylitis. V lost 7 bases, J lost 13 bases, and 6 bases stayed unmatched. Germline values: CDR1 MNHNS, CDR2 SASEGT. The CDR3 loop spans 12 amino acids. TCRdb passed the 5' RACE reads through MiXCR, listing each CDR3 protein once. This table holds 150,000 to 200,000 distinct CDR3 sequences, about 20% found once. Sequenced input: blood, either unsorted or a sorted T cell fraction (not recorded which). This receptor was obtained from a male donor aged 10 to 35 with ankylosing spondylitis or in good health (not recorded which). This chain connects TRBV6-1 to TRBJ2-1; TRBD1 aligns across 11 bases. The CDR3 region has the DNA TGTGCCAGCATGGGGACAGGGGGAAGTCAGTTCTTC. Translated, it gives CASMGTGGSQFF.